The source of this T cell receptor beta chain is a study of blood T cell repertoires in COVID-19. Study information: The study drew acute and convalescent COVID-19 samples from the United States, Italy and Spain. Nucleic acid was either cDNA or gDNA, and it came from T cells, B-cell-depleted T cells, or PBMCs.

Followed longitudinally, the Seattle patients had been enrolled during active infection. Study processing details: Amplification with reference gene primers provided the estimates of nucleated cell counts. Measured with immunoSEQ multiplex PCR; TCRdb has only the in-frame clones, and not every one. The V and J calls and clone size come from that table; D and trimming were worked out from the DNA. The data show about 160,000 clones, 70% to 85% seen once. Germline CDR1 is SGHRS and CDR2 is YFSETQ. The CDR3 extends over 14 amino acids. V was pared by 4 bases and J by 8 bases, with 2 bases of the junction left unmatched.

The V and J genes are TRBV5-1 and TRBJ2-1; 14 nucleotides line up with TRBD2. The TCR was taken from a woman aged 40 to 50 with COVID-19, enrolled during active disease. Sequenced: peripheral blood. The DNA for the CDR3 is TGCGCCAGCAGCCAGGGACTAGCGGGAGATGAGCAGTTCTTC. Translating it yields CASSQGLAGDEQFF.